Following are 26 T cell receptor beta chains from one sample sequenced in a study of blood T cell repertoires in COVID-19. Assay: immunoSEQ multiplex PCR; the TCRdb copy retains only in-frame clones and omits some. In the table there are fewer than 350,000 clones, approximately 90% of which are singletons. The sequenced material came from peripheral blood. These receptors came from a man aged 35 to 55 with acute or convalescent COVID-19.

The chain recombines TRBV6-1 with TRBJ2-3; D is perhaps TRBD2 (6 bases). This CDR3 spans 16 amino acids. V was shortened by 4 bases and J by 3 bases, with 17 bases between the two germline ends. Germline V gives CDR1 MNHNS, CDR2 SASEGT. CDR3 region: CASSGGWGVWTDTQYF. The CDR3 DNA follows: TGTGCCAGCAGTGGAGGATGGGGGGTTTGGACAGATACGCAGTATTTT.

This clone was observed a few times. Sequence at one end of the junction differs from germline and may be a read error. The rearrangement joins TRBV11-2 to TRBJ2-5; 9 bases map to TRBD2. This CDR3 is built from 15 residues. Per germline, CDR1 SGHAT and CDR2 FQNNGV. The CDR3 bases are TGTGCCAGCAGCTTAGGCCCGACTAGCGGCACCCACATAAACTTC. Encoded protein: CASSLGPTSGTHINF.

The V and J genes are TRBV4-1 and TRBJ1-3; the D gene is possibly TRBD1 (6 bases). Trimming removed 5 bases from V and 2 bases from J, with 13 bases in between. This CDR3 region has 15 residues. CDR1 MGHRA and CDR2 YSYEKL come from the germline V gene. CDR3 in amino acids: CASSSSGAPGNTIYF. As DNA, the CDR3 is TGCGCCAGCAGCTCATCAGGGGCTCCTGGAAACACCATATATTTT.

Worth noting for this clone: Distinct nucleotide sequences in the sample also encode this CDR3. In DNA form, the CDR3 reads TGTGCCAGCAGTCGGACTAGCGGGAGCTACGAGCAGTACTTC. Protein: CASSRTSGSYEQYF. The chain joins TRBV6-5 to TRBJ2-7; 13 nucleotides match TRBD2. The CDR3 totals 14 residues. Germline V gives CDR1 MNHEY, CDR2 SVGAGI. Germline trimming cut 5 bases from V and 3 bases from J; bases unmatched to any gene: 1.

This sequence joins TRBV5-1 and TRBJ2-7; 16 bases map to TRBD2. V lost 3 bases to trimming and J lost 1 base; unmatched junction nucleotides: 7. CDR3 length equals 18 residues. The germline V gene has CDR1 SGHRS and CDR2 YFSETQ. CDR3 loop: CASSSPGLAGGLSYEQYF. The DNA for the CDR3 is TGCGCCAGCAGCTCCCCGGGACTAGCGGGGGGGCTATCCTACGAGCAGTACTTC.

As regards this clone: Other DNA sequences of this sample code for an identical CDR3. Here the CDR3 DNA reads TGTGCCAGCAGTTACGGGCCAGGGGGCTACGAGCAGTACTTC. Translation: CASSYGPGGYEQYF. This chain uses TRBV6-2 or TRBV6-3 with TRBJ2-7, with 7 bases aligning to TRBD1. After removal of 2 bases from V and 3 bases from J, the junction contained 4 bases not matched to a gene. The CDR3 contains 14 residues. Germline CDR1 is MNHEY and CDR2 is SVGEGT.

Written as DNA, the CDR3 is TGCGCCAGCAGCCCCAATACAGGGGCCGGAAACACCATATATTTT. Translating it yields CASSPNTGAGNTIYF. The chain couples TRBV5-1 to TRBJ1-3; 7 bases align to TRBD1. Germline V CDR1 and CDR2: SGHRS, YFSETQ. Trimming removed 4 bases from V and 4 bases from J; junction bases left unmatched: 8. The length of the CDR3 is 15 residues.

The V call is TRBV7-9, the J call TRBJ1-1, with 9 nucleotides matching TRBD1. The length of the CDR3 is 15 residues. The V and J ends lost 7 bases and 5 bases, in that order; junction bases with no gene match: 11. Germline V lookup: CDR1 SEHNR, CDR2 FQNEAQ (reference sequence). The DNA of the CDR3 is TGTGCCAGCACCTTTATCGGGACAGGGAAGACTGAAGCTTTCTTT. It specifies CASTFIGTGKTEAFF.

J is TRBJ2-7 and V is TRBV15; D ambiguous. The CDR3 is 12 residues long. In germline, CDR1 is LNHNV, CDR2 YYDKDF (reference sequence). The ends were cut back, 1 base at V and 11 bases at J, with 12 bases in the middle. CDR3 residues: CATSRGAGIKYF. The CDR3 DNA reads TGTGCCACCAGCAGAGGGGCAGGAATAAAGTACTTC.

The chain is built from TRBV11-3 and TRBJ2-1, with TRBD1 matching over 7 bases. This CDR3 has 14 residues. V shed 4 bases and J 6 bases; nucleotides not matched to a gene: 6. CDR1 and CDR2 (germline): SGHNT, YENEEA. This chain's CDR3 is CASSWTGTSNEQFF. The DNA for the CDR3 is TGTGCCAGCAGCTGGACAGGTACTAGCAATGAGCAGTTCTTC. Variable domain in full (rest from reference TRBV11-3 and TRBJ2-1): EAGVVQSPRYKIIEKKQPVAFWCNPISGHNTLYWYLQNLGQGPELLIRYENEEAVDDSQLPKDRFSAERLKGVDSTLKIQPAELGDSAVYLCASSWTGTSNEQFFGPGTRLTVL.

The chain combines TRBV6-1 with TRBJ1-2; a possible D gene is TRBD1 (5 bases). Looked up from germline, CDR1 is MNHNS and CDR2 is SASEGT. The CDR3 is 15 residues long. With 3 bases removed from V and 2 bases from J, the gap between germline ends came to 13 bases. The CDR3 loop reads CASSDPGRANYGYTF. Here the CDR3 DNA reads TGTGCCAGCAGTGATCCCGGCAGGGCGAACTATGGCTACACCTTC.

The CDR3: CASSVNGGRTDTQYF. The CDR3, as DNA: TGTGCCAGCAGTGTTAACGGGGGGCGCACAGATACGCAGTATTTT. The chain combines TRBV2 with TRBJ2-3, with TRBD2 as a possible D gene (7 bases). This CDR3 region has 15 residues. V dropped 4 bases and J dropped 1 base, with 12 bases sitting between them. From germline, CDR1 is SNHLY and CDR2 FYNNEI.

The chain has TRBV5-8 and TRBJ1-2; the D gene is possibly TRBD1 (6 bases). The ends were cut back, 0 bases at V and 5 bases at J, with 14 bases in the middle. CDR3 length equals 15 residues. The germline CDR1 and CDR2 sequences are SGHTS and YDEGEE. The CDR3 sequence: CASSLVAGDEYGYTF. CDR3 in DNA: TGTGCCAGCAGCTTGGTGGCAGGGGATGAATATGGCTACACCTTC.

Only one count was recorded for this clone. The chain couples TRBV30 to TRBJ2-6; 10 bases fit TRBD1. CDR3 length equals 20 residues. Unmatched junction bases numbered 12, after V lost 1 base and J lost 0 bases. The germline CDR1 and CDR2 sequences are GTSNPN and SVGIG (reference sequence). The CDR3 loop reads CAWSGQLRDRGFSGANVLTF. The CDR3, as DNA: TGTGCCTGGAGTGGGCAACTACGGGACAGGGGTTTCTCTGGGGCCAACGTCCTGACTTTC.

About this clone: The same CDR3 also results from other DNA sequences found in this sample. The rearrangement joins TRBV2 to TRBJ1-4; 8 positions match TRBD1. Germline CDR1 reads SNHLY; CDR2 reads FYNNEI. The length of the CDR3 is 14 residues. The junction had 7 bases not matched to a gene; V was cut back by 5 bases and J by 8 bases. The CDR3 region has the DNA TGTGCCAGCAGTAGAGACAGGGGTGGGGAAAAACTGTTTTTT. Protein sequence: CASSRDRGGEKLFF.

The rearrangement links TRBV27 to TRBJ1-1, with TRBD1 matching over 7 bases. This CDR3 contains 14 residues. Per germline, CDR1 MNHEY and CDR2 SMNVEV (reference sequence). V dropped 9 bases and J dropped 1; count of bases not matched to a gene: 8. The CDR3 here is CASHQGGSNTEAFF. In DNA, the CDR3 is TGTGCCAGTCATCAAGGGGGCTCGAACACTGAAGCTTTCTTT.

The chain has TRBV7-2 and TRBJ2-7; TRBD2 agrees at 7 bases. The CDR3 consists of 14 residues. Germline CDR1 reads SGHTA; CDR2 reads FQGNSA. V trimming: 5 bases; J trimming: 0 bases; junction bases outside the gene matches: 4. The CDR3 reads CASSRPGGSYEQYF. The CDR3 coding sequence is TGTGCCAGCAGCCGTCCGGGGGGCTCCTACGAGCAGTACTTC. The whole variable domain, remainder taken from reference TRBV7-2 and TRBJ2-7, is GAGVSQSPSNKVTEKGKDVELRCDPISGHTALYWYRQSLGQGLEFLIYFQGNSAPDKSGLPSDRFSAERTGGSVSTLTIQRTQQEDSAVYLCASSRPGGSYEQYFGPGTRLTVT.

Here the CDR3 reads CASNRGLDGYTF. CDR3 DNA: TGTGCCAGTAACAGGGGGCTTGATGGCTACACCTTC. The V gene is TRBV9, the J gene TRBJ1-2, with 9 bases that match TRBD1. The J segment lost 6 bases and the V segment lost 8 bases, leaving 5 bases of the junction unmatched. From germline, CDR1 is SGDLS and CDR2 YYNGEE. The CDR3 has 12 amino acids.

V usage is TRBV24-1 and J usage is TRBJ2-3; possible D gene TRBD1, 5 bases. The CDR3 spans 14 residues. V lost 8 bases and J 4 bases, leaving 15 bases between the germline ends. CDR1 is KGHDR and CDR2 is SFDVKD in the germline V gene. The CDR3 sequence is CATNRGQGSDTQYF. In DNA form, the CDR3 reads TGTGCCACCAATCGCGGCCAGGGATCAGATACGCAGTATTTT.

The gene calls are TRBV7-7 and TRBJ1-3; 9 nucleotides agree with TRBD1. Per the germline V gene, CDR1 is SSHAT and CDR2 is FNYEAQ (reference sequence). The V segment lost 5 bases and the J segment 1 base; nucleotides outside the gene matches: 3. This CDR3 is 15 amino acids long. CDR3 residues: CASSLGQGSGNTIYF. The CDR3 DNA is TGTGCCAGCAGCCTAGGACAGGGGTCTGGAAACACCATATATTTT.

V gene TRBV7-9 combines with J gene TRBJ2-1; 15 bases fit TRBD2. Losses at the gene ends were 5 bases for V and 8 bases for J; bases not matched to a gene: 7. The CDR3 is made up of 16 amino acids. Per germline, CDR1 SEHNR and CDR2 FQNEAQ (reference sequence). The CDR3 sequence: CASSTRTSGGVHEQFF. The CDR3 region has the DNA TGTGCCAGCAGCACCCGGACTAGCGGGGGGGTCCATGAGCAGTTCTTC.

The genes are TRBV6-5 and TRBJ2-7; D unclear. The germline V gene has CDR1 MNHEY and CDR2 SVGAGI. The CDR3 covers 11 residues. Trimming took 6 bases from V and 2 from J, leaving 5 bases between them. The DNA for the CDR3 is TGTGCCAGCAGGGCGGCCTACGAGCAGTACTTC. Protein: CASRAAYEQYF.

The chain couples TRBV19 to TRBJ1-5, with unresolved D. This CDR3 contains 16 residues. Looked up from germline, CDR1 is LNHDA and CDR2 is SQIVND (reference sequence). V was pared by 5 bases and J by 7 bases, with 21 bases between. For the CDR3, the DNA is TGTGCCAGTAGTCCCCAACCTCGCGGGGTAGAACAGCCCCAGCATTTT. Protein sequence: CASSPQPRGVEQPQHF. Drawing the rest from reference TRBV19 and TRBJ1-5, the complete variable domain is DGGITQSPKYLFRKEGQNVTLSCEQNLNHDAMYWYRQDPGQGLRLIYYSQIVNDFQKGDIAEGYSVSREKKESFPLTVTSAQKNPTAFYLCASSPQPRGVEQPQHFGDGTRLSIL.

The DNA of the CDR3 is TGTGCCAGCAGCTTAGGACAGCACTACGAGCAGTACTTC. Translating it yields CASSLGQHYEQYF. The gene calls are TRBV11-2 and TRBJ2-7, with D maybe TRBD1 (5 bases). Trimming left V 1 base short and J 3 bases short, with 7 bases between. There are 13 residues in the CDR3. The germline V gene has CDR1 SGHAT and CDR2 FQNNGV.

This clone was detected only a few times. The J gene is TRBJ2-1, the V gene TRBV21-1; the table's D call, TRBD1, has no DNA check behind it. TRBV21-1 constitutes a pseudogene. CDR3 size: 13 residues. CDR3 in amino acids: CASRVDRDNEQFF. The CDR3 coding sequence is TGTGCCAGCAGGGTAGACAGAGACAATGAGCAGTTCTTC.

The V and J genes are TRBV7-6 and TRBJ1-4; D may be TRBD1 (5 bases). Per the germline V gene, CDR1 is SGHVS and CDR2 is FNYEAQ. The CDR3 runs to 15 residues. Trimming removed 1 base from V and 8 bases from J, with 14 bases in between. CDR3 coding DNA: TGTGCCAGCAGCTTAGAATCGCAGGGTCGGGAAAAACTGTTTTTT. This gives the protein CASSLESQGREKLFF.